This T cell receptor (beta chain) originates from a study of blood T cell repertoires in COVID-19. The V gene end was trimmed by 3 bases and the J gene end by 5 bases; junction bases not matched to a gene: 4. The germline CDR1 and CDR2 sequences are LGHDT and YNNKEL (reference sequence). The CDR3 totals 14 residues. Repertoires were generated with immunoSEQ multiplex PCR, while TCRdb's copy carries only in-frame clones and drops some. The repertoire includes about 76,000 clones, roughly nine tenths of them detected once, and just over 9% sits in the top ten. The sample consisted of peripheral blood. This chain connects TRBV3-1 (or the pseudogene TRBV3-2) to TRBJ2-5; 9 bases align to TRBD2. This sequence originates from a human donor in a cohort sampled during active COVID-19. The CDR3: CASSHLAGGETQYF. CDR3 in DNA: TGTGCCAGCAGCCATCTTGCGGGAGGGGAGACCCAGTACTTC.